The text below deals with one T cell receptor (beta chain). The antigen remains undetermined. The data originate from a study of T-cell memory formation after mild COVID-19. Study results and limitations: What remained unconfirmed was the SARS-CoV-2 specificity of second-wave clones peaking on day 37.

The CDR3 runs to 12 residues. Trimming removed 4 bases from V and 4 bases from J, with 8 bases in between. Germline CDR1 is SQVTM and CDR2 is ANQGSEA. Via MiXCR, TCRdb re-called the 5' RACE reads, giving one row per CDR3 protein. This repertoire shows some 600,000 distinct CDR3 sequences, around 16% found once; its top ten account for 8.1%. The specimen was PBMCs or a T cell subset sorted from them (not recorded which). The clonotype comes from an adult woman who had mild COVID-19 (a few samples of this study predate the infection). Cell type and time point are not known. The J gene is TRBJ2-1, the V gene TRBV29-1, with D maybe TRBD2 (6 bases). For the CDR3, the DNA is TGCAGCGTTGGTCGGGGGTACAATGAGCAGTTCTTC. It codes for CSVGRGYNEQFF.